This T cell receptor (beta chain) was captured by sequencing in a study of OX40 agonist ivuxolimab in advanced cancers. Across the study: The study enrolled dose-escalation patients with hepatocellular carcinoma, melanoma, renal cell or head and neck cancer. Three individuals attained partial responses, comprising one hepatocellular carcinoma case and two cutaneous melanoma cases.

V was pared by 5 bases and J by 9 bases, with 15 bases of the junction left unmatched. Germline V gene data show CDR1 as SGHTA and CDR2 as FQGNSA. The CDR3 spans 16 residues. The protocol was immunoSEQ multiplex PCR, while the TCRdb copy is restricted to in-frame clones and leaves out a portion. The sample consists of about 83,000 clones, around 86% of them appearing once. Individuals having autoimmune disease history or systemic immunosuppression were not enrolled. The receptor comes from an adult with an advanced solid tumor such as melanoma, head and neck, liver or kidney cancer. The source was CD4+ or CD8+ T cells sorted from blood, collected in a trial of the OX40 agonist ivuxolimab. The V gene is TRBV7-2, the J gene TRBJ2-1; 8 bases are shared with TRBD2. CDR3 sequence reads: CASSLTWASGSGEQFF. CDR3 bases: TGTGCCAGCAGCCTCACGTGGGCTAGCGGGTCTGGTGAGCAGTTCTTC.